One sample yielded the 25 T cell receptor beta chains listed below, sequenced in a study of blood T cell repertoires in COVID-19. The data were produced by immunoSEQ multiplex PCR, yet TCRdb's version contains in-frame clones alone and is incomplete. The sample includes 45,000 to 65,000 clones, roughly 90% of them seen just once. Sequenced: peripheral blood. The receptors were sampled from a human donor in a cohort sampled during active COVID-19.

The CDR3 loop is CASSQDRLLAKNIQYF. CDR3 DNA sequence: TGCGCCAGCAGCCAAGACAGATTACTAGCCAAAAACATTCAGTACTTC. This chain links TRBV5-1 with TRBJ2-4; perhaps TRBD1 as D (5 bases). The V gene's germline CDR1 is SGHRS and CDR2 YFSETQ. CDR3 length: 16 amino acids. V lost 4 bases and J lost 0, with 14 bases in between.

The chain has TRBV2 and TRBJ2-4; D unclear. The V and J ends lost 7 bases and 12 bases respectively, with 13 bases between them. CDR1 is SNHLY, CDR2 FYNNEI, per germline. The CDR3 totals 11 residues. The CDR3 DNA reads as TGTGCCAGCACTATAAGGCAGGATCAGTACTTC. Translating gives CASTIRQDQYF.

In DNA form, the CDR3 reads TGTGCCAGTAGTCTCTGGACAGATTCTAACTATGGCTACACCTTC. It codes for CASSLWTDSNYGYTF. The chain carries TRBV19 and TRBJ1-2; the D gene is possibly TRBD1 (6 bases). The V end was cut by 5 bases, the J end by 0 bases, with 13 bases between. From germline, CDR1 is LNHDA and CDR2 SQIVND (reference sequence). The CDR3 contains 15 residues.

The chain couples TRBV6-5 to TRBJ1-1; 7 positions agree with TRBD1. Trimming at V came to 7 bases and at J to 4 bases, leaving 6 bases not matched to a gene. The germline gives CDR1 MNHEY, CDR2 SVGAGI. The CDR3 loop spans 13 amino acids. CDR3 residues: CASIQGDGTEAFF. In DNA form, the CDR3 reads TGTGCCAGCATTCAGGGGGACGGCACTGAAGCTTTCTTT.

The chain is built from TRBV3-1 (or the pseudogene TRBV3-2) and TRBJ2-7, with 10 bases lining up with TRBD2. Germline V lookup: CDR1 LGHDT, CDR2 YNNKEL (reference sequence). The V and J ends lost 0 bases and 3 bases, in that order; junction bases with no gene match: 5. The CDR3 extends over 16 amino acids. The CDR3 here is CASSQDPSGGVYEQYF. CDR3 bases: TGTGCCAGCAGCCAAGATCCTAGCGGGGGAGTCTACGAGCAGTACTTC.

The V and J genes are TRBV7-2 and TRBJ1-6, with 9 positions matching TRBD1. The CDR3 runs to 15 residues. V lost 5 bases and J lost 7; bases outside the gene matches: 6. Germline V gene lookup returns CDR1 SGHTA and CDR2 FQGNSA. The CDR3 DNA is TGTGCCAGCAGCCTCGGACAGGGGAAAAATTCACCCCTCCACTTT. Its translation: CASSLGQGKNSPLHF.

The V gene is TRBV7-9, the J gene TRBJ2-1, with D possibly being TRBD2 (6 bases). Germline assignment: CDR1 SEHNR and CDR2 FQNEAQ (reference sequence). The CDR3 is made up of 13 amino acids. V shed 10 bases and J shed 6 bases, with 16 bases lying between them. Written as DNA, the CDR3 is TGTGCCACCTGGGAGCAGGGAGGCAATGAGCAGTTCTTC. Encoded protein: CATWEQGGNEQFF.

The V gene is TRBV4-3, the J gene TRBJ1-4, with a weak D call TRBD1 (6 bases). The CDR3 extends over 17 amino acids. Germline V lookup: CDR1 LGHNA, CDR2 YSLEER. Trimming took 4 bases from V and 8 from J, leaving 23 bases between them. CDR3 coding DNA: TGCGCCAGCAGCCCAGTACGACCAGGGGCGTTGGGCGAAAAACTGTTTTTT. Translation: CASSPVRPGALGEKLFF.

This clone showed up just once. The chain links TRBV28 to TRBJ2-4; 9 bases map to TRBD1. With 3 bases clipped from V and 7 bases from J, the junction kept 7 bases outside the gene matches. The CDR3 totals 15 residues. Per the germline V gene, CDR1 is MDHEN and CDR2 is SYDVKM. CDR3 bases: TGTGCCAGCAGTTTCCGGGACAGGGCCGGGAACATTCAGTACTTC. Translated, it gives CASSFRDRAGNIQYF. The full variable domain, in which reference TRBV28 and TRBJ2-4 provide the parts outside the CDR3, is DVKVTQSSRYLVKRTGEKVFLECVQDMDHENMFWYRQDPGLGLRLIYFSYDVKMKEKGDIPEGYSVSREKKERFSLILESASTNQTSMYLCASSFRDRAGNIQYFGAGTRLSVL.

The V gene is TRBV7-6, the J gene TRBJ1-3, with D perhaps matching TRBD1 (6 bases). This CDR3 has 16 residues. Trimming pared 5 bases from V and 0 bases from J, leaving 14 bases between. Germline V gene lookup returns CDR1 SGHVS and CDR2 FNYEAQ. Here the CDR3 DNA reads TGTGCCAGCAGCAAAAGGGACATACTCTCTGGAAACACCATATATTTT. It specifies CASSKRDILSGNTIYF.

The chain is built from TRBV30 and TRBJ1-2, with TRBD1 as a possible D gene (6 bases). The ends were cut back, 3 bases at V and 0 bases at J, with 8 bases in the middle. In germline, CDR1 is GTSNPN, CDR2 SVGIG (reference sequence). The CDR3 totals 13 residues. CDR3 DNA: TGTGCCTGGAGCCCAGGGGCTAACTATGGCTACACCTTC. Its protein product is CAWSPGANYGYTF.

This chain connects TRBV30 to TRBJ1-4, with 8 bases fitting TRBD1. V shed 4 bases and J 2 bases; nucleotides not matched to a gene: 6. The CDR3 is 15 residues long. The germline CDR1 and CDR2 sequences are GTSNPN and SVGIG (reference sequence). CDR3 residues: CAWNIRQGTNEKLFF. CDR3 DNA sequence: TGTGCCTGGAACATTAGACAGGGGACTAATGAAAAACTGTTTTTT.

The rearrangement links TRBV7-8 to TRBJ2-5; 9 positions match TRBD2. CDR3 size: 16 residues. V was clipped by 4 bases and J by 4 bases; unmatched bases: 10. Germline-derived CDR1 and CDR2 are SGHVS and FQNEAQ. The CDR3 bases are TGTGCCAGCAGCTCCACCGGGACTAGCTTACGAGAGACCCAGTACTTC. Translated, it gives CASSSTGTSLRETQYF.

This clone was recorded a few times. This chain connects TRBV4-1 to TRBJ2-2; 10 positions agree with TRBD2. Germline V gives CDR1 MGHRA, CDR2 YSYEKL. Germline trimming cut 4 bases from V and 4 bases from J; bases unmatched to any gene: 3. The CDR3 loop spans 15 amino acids. CDR3 sequence: CASSLTSGATGELFF. Written as DNA, the CDR3 is TGCGCCAGCAGCCTAACTAGCGGGGCCACCGGGGAGCTGTTTTTT.

The sample holds many counts of this clone. The chain links TRBV4-1 to TRBJ2-1, with 9 bases aligning to TRBD2. The V and J ends lost 5 bases and 8 bases, in that order; junction bases with no gene match: 7. The CDR3 length is 14 residues. Germline V gives CDR1 MGHRA, CDR2 YSYEKL. CDR3 in amino acids: CASSWTSVIDEQFF. The CDR3 coding sequence is TGCGCCAGCAGCTGGACTAGCGTTATTGATGAGCAGTTCTTC.

In DNA, the CDR3 is TGTGCCAGCAGCCCCTGGACAGGACCCACAGATACGCAGTATTTT. Translated, it gives CASSPWTGPTDTQYF. This rearrangement joins TRBV7-2 to TRBJ2-3, with 7 bases fitting TRBD1. Germline-derived CDR1 and CDR2 are SGHTA and FQGNSA. With 5 bases clipped from V and 2 bases from J, the junction kept 7 bases outside the gene matches. This CDR3 spans 15 amino acids.

A single count supports this clone. This sequence joins TRBV7-9 and TRBJ1-3; D ambiguous. The CDR3 is made up of 17 amino acids. Trimming took 3 bases from V and 0 from J, leaving 15 bases between them. The germline gives CDR1 SEHNR, CDR2 FQNEAQ (reference sequence). This CDR3 reads CASSLSLRGFSGNTIYF. Here the CDR3 DNA reads TGTGCCAGCAGCTTGAGCCTCCGGGGTTTCTCTGGAAACACCATATATTTT.

This rearrangement joins TRBV19 to TRBJ2-3, with D unresolved. V was cut by 1 base and J by 1 base, with 3 bases left in between. Germline lookup yields CDR1 LNHDA and CDR2 SQIVND (reference sequence). This CDR3 spans 13 amino acids. The CDR3 spells CASSIAGTDTQYF. The CDR3 DNA reads as TGTGCCAGTAGTATAGCCGGCACAGATACGCAGTATTTT.

CDR3 residues: CASSLGASRYEQYF. The CDR3 DNA is TGTGCCAGCAGCTTAGGTGCTAGCCGCTACGAGCAGTACTTC. The chain couples TRBV7-9 to TRBJ2-7; D may be TRBD2 (5 bases). V lost 1 base, J lost 3 bases, and 10 bases lay in between. Germline lookup yields CDR1 SEHNR and CDR2 FQNEAQ (reference sequence). The CDR3 length is 14 residues. The full variable domain, with the rest looked up from reference TRBV7-9 and TRBJ2-7, is DTGVSQNPRHKITKRGQNVTFRCDPISEHNRLYWYRQTLGQGPEFLTYFQNEAQLEKSRLLSDRFSAERPKGSFSTLEIQRTEQGDSAMYLCASSLGASRYEQYFGPGTRLTVT.

The rearrangement joins TRBV27 to TRBJ1-2; 8 nucleotides align to TRBD1. The CDR3 runs 16 residues. The germline CDR1 and CDR2 sequences are MNHEY and SMNVEV (reference sequence). With V trimmed by 6 bases and J by 4 bases, 13 bases remained unmatched. Here the CDR3 reads CASSLAPGQGPYGYTF. The CDR3 region has the DNA TGTGCCAGCAGCCTAGCCCCCGGACAGGGCCCCTATGGCTACACCTTC.

This sequence joins TRBV6-5 and TRBJ2-5; TRBD1 matches at 7 bases. Losses at the gene ends were 6 bases for V and 0 bases for J; bases not matched to a gene: 7. The CDR3 runs to 15 residues. Per germline, CDR1 MNHEY and CDR2 SVGAGI. The DNA for the CDR3 is TGTGCCAGCAGCCCCTCCGGGACAGACCAAGAGACCCAGTACTTC. This codes for CASSPSGTDQETQYF.

CDR3 region: CSVASGGTYEQYF. For the CDR3, the DNA is TGCAGCGTAGCTAGCGGGGGAACCTACGAGCAGTACTTC. The rearrangement uses TRBV29-1 and TRBJ2-7; 10 positions agree with TRBD2. Germline values: CDR1 SQVTM, CDR2 ANQGSEA. The length of the CDR3 is 13 residues. J gave up 2 bases and V 6 bases, and 4 bases lay outside the gene matches.

The chain has TRBV5-4 and TRBJ1-1; 10 nucleotides line up with TRBD1. Unmatched junction bases numbered 7, after V lost 4 bases and J lost 4 bases. There are 15 residues in the CDR3. In germline, CDR1 is SGHNT, CDR2 YYREEE (reference sequence). The CDR3 is CASSAGQGVGTEAFF. In DNA form, the CDR3 reads TGTGCCAGCAGCGCCGGACAGGGGGTGGGCACTGAAGCTTTCTTT.

V gene TRBV10-3 combines with J gene TRBJ1-1; TRBD1 matches 7 bases. With V trimmed by 6 bases and J by 4 bases, 2 bases remained unmatched. The germline V gene encodes CDR1 ENHRY and CDR2 SYGVKD. This CDR3 has 12 residues. This chain's CDR3 is CAISTGATEAFF. The CDR3 DNA is TGTGCCATCAGCACAGGGGCCACTGAAGCTTTCTTT.

The genes are TRBV11-2 and TRBJ2-3; the match to TRBD2 covers 14 bases. The CDR3 is 19 amino acids. The V and J ends lost 4 bases and 2 bases, in that order; junction bases with no gene match: 11. The germline CDR1 and CDR2 sequences are SGHAT and FQNNGV. The CDR3 sequence: CASSSSPGTSGGFTDTQYF. CDR3 in DNA: TGTGCCAGCAGCTCCAGCCCCGGGACTAGCGGGGGTTTCACAGATACGCAGTATTTT.